Following are 26 T cell receptor beta chains from one sample sequenced in a study of response to subunit inactivated influenza vaccine (dated by TCRdb to between 2018 and 2020). The method was RT-PCR. The sample was run on an Illumina HiSeq 2500. TCRdb handled the public reads itself, with Q25 trimming in fastp and clone calling in MiXCR, and kept productive beta chains. Each CDR3 protein appears once, grouped with its most common genes and DNA. The sample has roughly 790,000 distinct CDR3 sequences on record, 20% to 25% of them singletons. Of the sample, 10% is held by the ten largest clones. Specimen: PBMCs from blood, collected around 5 days after vaccination. The receptor set was obtained from a man in his fifties or sixties who received an inactivated influenza vaccine. Donor details come from another sample of the same person, matched by shared clones.

This clonotype was observed at least ten times. The rearrangement uses TRBV20-1 and TRBJ2-1; 8 nucleotides line up with TRBD1. The V and J ends lost 6 bases and 7 bases, in that order; junction bases with no gene match: 5. Germline lookup yields CDR1 DFQATT and CDR2 SNEGSKA (reference sequence). The CDR3 covers 12 residues. CDR3 coding DNA: TGCAGTGCAAGGACAGGGCGGAATGAGCAGTTCTTC. Its translation: CSARTGRNEQFF.

This clonotype has only a few counts. The V and J genes are TRBV6-2 or TRBV6-3 and TRBJ2-1; perhaps TRBD2 as D (6 bases). The CDR3 sequence is 14 residues long. Trimming removed 2 bases from V and 5 bases from J, with 10 bases in between. The germline gives CDR1 MNHEY, CDR2 SVGEGT. CDR3 region: CASSYTGDHNEQFF. The DNA of the CDR3 is TGTGCCAGCAGTTACACGGGAGATCACAATGAGCAGTTCTTC.

This chain uses TRBV4-3 with TRBJ1-2, with TRBD1 matching over 9 bases. The junction had 5 bases not matched to a gene; V was cut back by 1 base and J by 5 bases. The CDR3 extends over 15 amino acids. Looked up from germline, CDR1 is LGHNA and CDR2 is YSLEER. The CDR3 coding sequence is TGCGCCAGCAGCCAAGCACAGGGGGCCGGGTATGGCTACACCTTC. Encoded protein: CASSQAQGAGYGYTF.

V is TRBV6-6 and J is TRBJ1-5; the D is unclear. Trimming took off 6 bases at V and 5 bases at J, with 8 bases between the two ends. CDR3 length: 12 residues. Germline V gene data show CDR1 as MNHNY and CDR2 as SVGAGI (reference sequence). The CDR3 reads CASSYGDQPQHF. The CDR3 DNA reads TGTGCCAGCAGCTACGGTGATCAGCCCCAGCATTTT.

The gene calls are TRBV4-3 and TRBJ2-5, with 10 nucleotides matching TRBD1. The trim removed 0 bases at V and 5 bases at J, leaving 12 bases unmatched. Germline CDR1 reads LGHNA; CDR2 reads YSLEER. This CDR3 contains 18 residues. The CDR3 region has the DNA TGCGCCAGCAGCCAAGATCTGGGAGGGACAGGGGCTTACGAGACCCAGTACTTC. It specifies CASSQDLGGTGAYETQYF.

As regards this clonotype: One end of the junction does not line up with germline, which may come from a read error. This chain connects TRBV5-1 to TRBJ2-1; 12 bases match TRBD2. Germline V gene lookup returns CDR1 SGHRS and CDR2 YFSETQ. This CDR3 comprises 18 residues. The CDR3 region is CANSRLSSGRAEGNEQFF. In nucleotides, the CDR3 is TGCGCCAACAGCCGACTATCTAGCGGGAGGGCAGAAGGCAATGAGCAGTTCTTC.

The rearrangement links TRBV6-1 to TRBJ2-6; D assignment may be TRBD1 or TRBD2 (6 bases each). The germline CDR1 and CDR2 sequences are MNHNS and SASEGT. This CDR3 comprises 15 residues. The CDR3 spells CGARGWTTGANVLTF. The CDR3 DNA follows: TGTGGGGCAAGGGGGTGGACTACTGGGGCCAACGTCCTGACTTTC.

The V call is TRBV20-1, the J call TRBJ2-6, with D maybe TRBD1 (5 bases). Germline CDR1 DFQATT, CDR2 SNEGSKA (reference sequence). CDR3 length equals 18 residues. With 2 bases removed from V and 0 bases from J, the gap between germline ends came to 17 bases. The DNA of the CDR3 is TGCAGTGCTAGATCACGGCAGGGTGATGACTCTGGGGCCAACGTCCTGACTTTC. Amino acid sequence: CSARSRQGDDSGANVLTF.

This clonotype was observed a few times. J is TRBJ2-7 and V is TRBV4-2; 10 bases are a match to TRBD2. CDR1 is LGHNA, CDR2 YNFKEQ, per germline. V shed 1 base and J 2 bases; nucleotides not matched to a gene: 2. CDR3 length: 15 amino acids. The chain's CDR3 is CASSQAGTSAYEQYF. The DNA of the CDR3 is TGTGCCAGCAGCCAAGCCGGGACTAGCGCCTACGAGCAGTACTTC.

This clonotype appeared many times. The CDR3 reads CASSRHQAGDNEQFF. CDR3 nucleotide sequence: TGTGCCAGCAGTCGACACCAAGCGGGCGACAATGAGCAGTTCTTC. The V call is TRBV6-2 or TRBV6-3, the J call TRBJ2-1; D is possibly TRBD2 (6 bases). Trimming removed 5 bases from V and 5 bases from J, with 16 bases in between. The CDR3 runs 15 residues. Per the germline V gene, CDR1 is MNHEY and CDR2 is SVGEGT.

The chain has TRBV2 and TRBJ1-5; D may be TRBD1 (5 bases). Germline CDR1 and CDR2: SNHLY and FYNNEI. This CDR3 spans 14 amino acids. Trimming pared 10 bases from V and 2 bases from J, leaving 15 bases between. The CDR3 region is CAIRSRAGNQPQHF. The CDR3 DNA reads TGTGCCATCCGGTCCAGGGCGGGCAATCAGCCCCAGCATTTT.

The chain uses TRBV4-2 and TRBJ2-5, with TRBD2 matching 8 bases. The CDR3 spans 16 residues. The ends lost 3 bases at V and 3 bases at J; junction bases unmatched: 9. CDR1 and CDR2 from the germline V gene are LGHNA and YNFKEQ. The CDR3 DNA reads TGTGCCAGCAGCCAGTGGGGTAGCGGGGACAAAGAGACCCAGTACTTC. It yields the protein CASSQWGSGDKETQYF.

V is TRBV4-2 and J is TRBJ1-1; no reliable D call. Germline V gene sequence: CDR1 LGHNA, CDR2 YNFKEQ. This CDR3 comprises 15 residues. Trimming left V 0 bases short and J 4 bases short, with 12 bases between. As DNA, the CDR3 is TGTGCCAGCAGCCAAGAAGTAGTTGGTTCCACTGAAGCTTTCTTT. It translates to CASSQEVVGSTEAFF.

This clonotype was seen more than once but under ten times. The chain employs TRBV12-3 or TRBV12-4 and TRBJ1-5; a possible D gene is TRBD1 (5 bases). This CDR3 is 14 amino acids long. Deletions cut 5 bases from V and 9 bases from J, with 17 bases between. The CDR3 DNA reads as TGTGCCAGCAGTCCGAATGGGGCCCTGGGGCCCCAGCATTTT. Translated: CASSPNGALGPQHF.

The sample holds a few counts of this clonotype. CDR3 bases: TGTGCCACCGAAGGCGGGCCGACCTACAATGAGCAGTTCTTC. It encodes CATEGGPTYNEQFF. This chain links TRBV10-3 with TRBJ2-1, with D perhaps matching TRBD2 (5 bases). The CDR3 length is 14 residues. V was pared by 10 bases and J by 2 bases, with 15 bases between. The germline gives CDR1 ENHRY, CDR2 SYGVKD.

V and J are TRBV5-1 and TRBJ2-5; 8 nucleotides agree with TRBD2. With 0 bases clipped from V and 2 bases from J, the junction kept 3 bases outside the gene matches. CDR1 SGHRS and CDR2 YFSETQ come from the germline V gene. CDR3 length: 15 residues. DNA of the CDR3: TGCGCCAGCAGCTTGGGTTCTAGCGGGCAAGAGACCCAGTACTTC. It specifies CASSLGSSGQETQYF.

This clonotype was seen a few times. This chain links TRBV7-3 with TRBJ2-3; D not resolved. V lost 5 bases to trimming and J lost 4 bases, with 10 bases between them. Germline CDR1 SGHTA, CDR2 FQGTGA. This CDR3 has 13 amino acids. CDR3 amino acids: CASSPSSSDTQYF. CDR3 DNA sequence: TGTGCCAGCAGCCCCTCTTCCTCAGATACGCAGTATTTT.

The chain combines TRBV5-1 with TRBJ2-2, with D possibly matching TRBD1 (5 bases). This CDR3 is 14 amino acids long. Germline V lookup: CDR1 SGHRS, CDR2 YFSETQ. V lost 5 bases, J lost 1 base, and 9 bases lay in between. The CDR3 protein is CASREQGNTGELFF. The CDR3, as DNA: TGCGCCAGCAGAGAGCAGGGGAACACCGGGGAGCTGTTTTTT.

This clonotype was recorded a few times. The chain couples TRBV7-2 to TRBJ1-1; D is uncertain. The CDR3 runs to 17 residues. The germline gives CDR1 SGHTA, CDR2 FQGNSA. The ends were cut back, 0 bases at V and 0 bases at J, with 14 bases in the middle. CDR3 sequence reads: CASSLATRPGLNTEAFF. The CDR3 region has the DNA TGTGCCAGCAGCTTAGCGACCCGTCCCGGATTGAACACTGAAGCTTTCTTT.

The gene calls are TRBV28 and TRBJ1-6, with D possibly being TRBD1 (5 bases). Per germline, CDR1 MDHEN and CDR2 SYDVKM. The CDR3 runs 16 residues. V was pared by 5 bases and J by 5 bases, with 16 bases between. This CDR3 reads CASSTGGVAHNSPLHF. The CDR3 DNA is TGTGCCAGCAGTACTGGGGGAGTGGCGCATAATTCACCCCTCCACTTT.

This clonotype was seen more than once but under ten times. This chain connects TRBV20-1 to TRBJ2-7; 10 bases are a match to TRBD2. Germline CDR1 is DFQATT and CDR2 is SNEGSKA (reference sequence). J was trimmed by 1 base and V by 3 bases; bases with no gene match: 9. This CDR3 comprises 16 residues. The CDR3 spells CSASRAPGLASYEQYF. In nucleotides, the CDR3 is TGCAGTGCTAGTCGTGCACCGGGACTAGCGTCCTACGAGCAGTACTTC.

This clonotype was observed a few times. The chain combines TRBV2 with TRBJ2-1; no clear D. Trimming pared 2 bases from V and 0 bases from J, leaving 11 bases between. In germline, CDR1 is SNHLY, CDR2 FYNNEI. This CDR3 comprises 16 residues. The chain's CDR3 is CASSELLYSSYNEQFF. The CDR3 DNA follows: TGTGCCAGCAGTGAATTGCTGTACAGCTCCTACAATGAGCAGTTCTTC.

The rearrangement uses TRBV20-1 and TRBJ2-1, with 8 positions matching TRBD2. This CDR3 contains 11 residues. Looked up from germline, CDR1 is DFQATT and CDR2 is SNEGSKA (reference sequence). The CDR3 region is CRNGGDNEQFF. CDR3 nucleotide sequence: TGCAGGAACGGGGGGGACAATGAGCAGTTCTTC.

A single count supports this clonotype. The rearrangement joins TRBV28 to TRBJ1-3; TRBD1 might be the D (6 bases). CDR1 and CDR2 (germline): MDHEN, SYDVKM. The CDR3 contains 15 residues. Trimming left V 5 bases short and J 2 bases short, with 13 bases between. The CDR3 DNA follows: TGTGCCAGCAGTATCGCAGGGGCAGCTGGAAACACCATATATTTT. It is translated as CASSIAGAAGNTIYF.

This clonotype was counted a few times. The chain carries TRBV6-1 and TRBJ2-1, with D hard to call. This CDR3 is 13 amino acids long. V dropped 6 bases and J dropped 6 bases, with 12 bases sitting between them. Germline lookup yields CDR1 MNHNS and CDR2 SASEGT. In nucleotides, the CDR3 is TGTGCCAGCAGCCCATCCACCTCCAATGAGCAGTTCTTC. Protein sequence: CASSPSTSNEQFF.

This clonotype was recorded a few times. The rearrangement joins TRBV24-1 to TRBJ1-1; D gene unclear. V lost 8 bases to trimming and J lost 5 bases, with 14 bases between them. CDR1 and CDR2 (germline): KGHDR, SFDVKD. The CDR3 covers 13 residues. The CDR3 protein is CATNIPVETEAFF. In DNA form, the CDR3 reads TGTGCCACCAATATACCGGTGGAAACTGAAGCTTTCTTT.